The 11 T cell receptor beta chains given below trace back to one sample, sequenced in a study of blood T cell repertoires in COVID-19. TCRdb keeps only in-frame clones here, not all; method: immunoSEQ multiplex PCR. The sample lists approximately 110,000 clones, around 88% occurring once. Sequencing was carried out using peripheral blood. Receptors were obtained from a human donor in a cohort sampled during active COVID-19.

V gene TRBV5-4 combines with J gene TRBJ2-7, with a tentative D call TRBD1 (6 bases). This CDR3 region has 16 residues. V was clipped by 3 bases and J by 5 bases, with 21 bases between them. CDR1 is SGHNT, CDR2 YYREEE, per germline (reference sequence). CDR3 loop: CASSSSTGKMANEQYF. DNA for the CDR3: TGTGCCAGCAGCTCATCTACAGGGAAAATGGCGAACGAGCAGTACTTC.

Here the CDR3 DNA reads TGTGCCAGAGCCAGGATGAACACTGAAGCTTTCTTT. Encoded protein: CARARMNTEAFF. The rearrangement links TRBV12-3 or TRBV12-4 to TRBJ1-1; D unclear. CDR3 size: 12 residues. Trimming stripped 9 bases from V and 0 bases from J, with 8 bases between.

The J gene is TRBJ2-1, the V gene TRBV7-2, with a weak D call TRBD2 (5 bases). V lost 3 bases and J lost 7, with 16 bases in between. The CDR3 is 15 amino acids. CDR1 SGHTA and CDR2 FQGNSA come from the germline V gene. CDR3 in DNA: TGTGCCAGCAGCTTTTCTAGCAGTTACGGGAATGAGCAGTTCTTC. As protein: CASSFSSSYGNEQFF.

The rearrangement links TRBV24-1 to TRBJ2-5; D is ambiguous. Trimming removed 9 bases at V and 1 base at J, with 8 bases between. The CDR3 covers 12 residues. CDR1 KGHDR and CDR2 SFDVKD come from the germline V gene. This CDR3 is CATRNFQETQYF. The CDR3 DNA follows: TGTGCCACCCGTAACTTCCAAGAGACCCAGTACTTC.

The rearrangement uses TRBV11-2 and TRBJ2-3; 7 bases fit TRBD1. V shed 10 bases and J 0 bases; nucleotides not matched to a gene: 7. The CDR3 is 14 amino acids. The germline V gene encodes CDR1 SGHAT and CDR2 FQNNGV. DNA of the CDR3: TGTGCCACGCGAACAGGGGCAAGCACAGATACGCAGTATTTT. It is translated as CATRTGASTDTQYF.

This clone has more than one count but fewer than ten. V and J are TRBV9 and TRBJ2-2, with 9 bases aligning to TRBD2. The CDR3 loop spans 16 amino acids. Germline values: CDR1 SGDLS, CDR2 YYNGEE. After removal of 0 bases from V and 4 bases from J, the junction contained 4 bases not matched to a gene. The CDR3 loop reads CASSVATTSGTGELFF. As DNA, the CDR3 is TGTGCCAGCAGCGTAGCTACGACTAGCGGCACCGGGGAGCTGTTTTTT.

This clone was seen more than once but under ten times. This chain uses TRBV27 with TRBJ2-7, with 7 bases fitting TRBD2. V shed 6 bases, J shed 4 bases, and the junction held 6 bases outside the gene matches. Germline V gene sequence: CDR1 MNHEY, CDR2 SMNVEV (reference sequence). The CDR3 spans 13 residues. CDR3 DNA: TGTGCCAGCAGACTACGCGGGAGTTACGAGCAGTACTTC. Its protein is CASRLRGSYEQYF.

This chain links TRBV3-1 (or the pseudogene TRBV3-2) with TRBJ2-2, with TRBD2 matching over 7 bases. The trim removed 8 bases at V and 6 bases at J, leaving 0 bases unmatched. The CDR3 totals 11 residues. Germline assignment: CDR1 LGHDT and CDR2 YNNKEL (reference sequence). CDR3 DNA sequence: TGTGCCAGCGGGGGGGCCGGGGAGCTGTTTTTT. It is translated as CASGGAGELFF.

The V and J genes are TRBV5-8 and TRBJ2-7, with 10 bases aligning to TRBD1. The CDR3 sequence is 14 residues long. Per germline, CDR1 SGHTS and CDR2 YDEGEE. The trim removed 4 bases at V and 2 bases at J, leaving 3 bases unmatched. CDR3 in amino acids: CASSRTGGTYEQYF. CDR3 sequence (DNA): TGTGCCAGCAGCCGGACAGGGGGGACCTACGAGCAGTACTTC.

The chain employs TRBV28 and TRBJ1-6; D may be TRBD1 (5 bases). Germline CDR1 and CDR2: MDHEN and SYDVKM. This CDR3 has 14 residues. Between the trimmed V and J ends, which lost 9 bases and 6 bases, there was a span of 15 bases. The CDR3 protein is CASHQQDINSPLHF. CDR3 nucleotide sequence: TGTGCCAGTCATCAACAGGACATTAATTCACCCCTCCACTTT. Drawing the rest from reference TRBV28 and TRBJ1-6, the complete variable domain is DVKVTQSSRYLVKRTGEKVFLECVQDMDHENMFWYRQDPGLGLRLIYFSYDVKMKEKGDIPEGYSVSREKKERFSLILESASTNQTSMYLCASHQQDINSPLHFGNGTRLTVT.

CDR3 DNA: TGTGCCAGCAGCCCGACAGGGCGACAGCCCCAGCATTTT. Amino acids: CASSPTGRQPQHF. The rearrangement uses TRBV7-2 and TRBJ1-5; the match to TRBD1 covers 7 bases. CDR1 SGHTA and CDR2 FQGNSA come from the germline V gene. Germline trimming cut 5 bases from V and 7 bases from J; bases unmatched to any gene: 5. The CDR3 loop spans 13 amino acids.